These 21 T cell receptor beta chains came from one sample sequenced in a study of cytomegalovirus exposure and HLA in healthy donors. In the PCR, 60 Vbeta and 13 Jbeta primers were used. The method was immunoSEQ multiplex PCR; TCRdb's version includes in-frame clones alone and lacks a portion of them. The sample has 140,000 to 150,000 clones; 77% are singletons. Source material: PBMCs. These receptors were taken from a male donor in good health and CMV-seronegative.

This clone has only a few counts. The V call is TRBV7-2, the J call TRBJ1-1; a weak D match, TRBD1 (5 bases). From germline, CDR1 is SGHTA and CDR2 FQGNSA. The CDR3 covers 14 residues. V lost 0 bases, J lost 6 bases, and 11 bases lay in between. Here the CDR3 DNA reads TGTGCCAGCAGCTTAGCTCAGGGAGGGGCTGAAGCTTTCTTT. Translated, it gives CASSLAQGGAEAFF.

This chain uses TRBV5-1 with TRBJ2-3, with D hard to call. V was trimmed by 3 bases and J by 0 bases, leaving 11 bases between them. Germline lookup yields CDR1 SGHRS and CDR2 YFSETQ. The CDR3 has 15 amino acids. CDR3 sequence: CASSSRGGSTDTQYF. In DNA, the CDR3 is TGCGCCAGCAGCTCCCGAGGCGGTAGCACAGATACGCAGTATTTT.

This clone has only one observation. The chain couples TRBV6-5 to TRBJ2-5; TRBD1 matches at 12 bases. Near its end, the DNA agrees better with TRBJ2-7, so the J call may be wrong. In germline, CDR1 is MNHEY, CDR2 SVGAGI. CDR3 length: 14 amino acids. CDR3 in amino acids: CASRTRDRGREQYF. For the CDR3, the DNA is TGTGCCAGCAGGACCCGGGACAGGGGGCGCGAGCAGTACTTC.

This clone was picked up one time. The DNA of the CDR3 is TGTGCCAGCAGCGTAAGCTCCACTGCTAGCTCCTACAATGAGCAGTTCTTC. Its protein product is CASSVSSTASSYNEQFF. V is TRBV9 and J is TRBJ2-1, with D hard to call. Germline CDR1 reads SGDLS; CDR2 reads YYNGEE. V was pared by 1 base and J by 0 bases, with 14 bases between. CDR3 length equals 17 residues.

The V and J genes are TRBV5-1 and TRBJ2-5; D possibly corresponds to TRBD2 (6 bases). This CDR3 spans 14 amino acids. Germline V gives CDR1 SGHRS, CDR2 YFSETQ. Trimming cost V 5 bases and J 5 bases, with 16 bases left between them. CDR3 in amino acids: CASSTGGVRETQYF. The CDR3 bases are TGCGCCAGCAGTACAGGAGGGGTACGTGAGACCCAGTACTTC.

This chain uses TRBV5-4 with TRBJ2-1; D remains unclear. In germline, CDR1 is SGHNT, CDR2 YYREEE (reference sequence). The V end was cut by 1 base, the J end by 7 bases, with 6 bases between. This CDR3 region has 12 residues. In DNA form, the CDR3 reads TGTGCCAGCAGCTTGCATACTAATGAGCAGTTCTTC. This codes for CASSLHTNEQFF.

This clone was detected once. V and J are TRBV11-1 and TRBJ2-3; TRBD2 aligns across 7 bases. From germline, CDR1 is SGHAT and CDR2 FQDESV (reference sequence). Germline trimming cut 0 bases from V and 4 bases from J; bases unmatched to any gene: 7. CDR3 size: 16 residues. CDR3 sequence: CASSLAGGARADTQYF. The CDR3 nucleotides are TGTGCCAGCAGCTTAGCGGGAGGGGCGCGAGCAGATACGCAGTATTTT.

In this sample, this clone turned up a few times. The chain carries TRBV19 and TRBJ2-3; tentative D call: TRBD1 (6 bases). Germline V CDR1 and CDR2: LNHDA, SQIVND (reference sequence). V was shortened by 5 bases and J by 1 base, with 13 bases between the two germline ends. CDR3 length: 15 amino acids. CDR3 bases: TGTGCCAGTAGTGTCCGACAGGTCGGCACAGATACGCAGTATTTT. This translates into CASSVRQVGTDTQYF. Complete variable domain (other parts from reference TRBV19 and TRBJ2-3): DGGITQSPKYLFRKEGQNVTLSCEQNLNHDAMYWYRQDPGQGLRLIYYSQIVNDFQKGDIAEGYSVSREKKESFPLTVTSAQKNPTAFYLCASSVRQVGTDTQYFGPGTRLTVL.

The chain links TRBV27 to TRBJ2-5, with D possibly TRBD1 on 6 matching bases. The better agreement between TRBJ2-7 and the DNA end casts doubt on the J call. Germline CDR1 is MNHEY and CDR2 is SMNVEV (reference sequence). This CDR3 comprises 15 residues. CDR3 nucleotide sequence: TGTGCCAGCAGTTTAAGAACAGGGCCCTCCTACGAGCAGTACTTC. Protein: CASSLRTGPSYEQYF.

The chain has TRBV5-1 and TRBJ2-3; TRBD1 is a possible D gene (6 bases). Germline V gene lookup returns CDR1 SGHRS and CDR2 YFSETQ. The CDR3 is 16 residues long. The V end was cut by 4 bases, the J end by 1 base, with 16 bases between. CDR3 residues: CASSPKLGQGTDTQYF. The CDR3 nucleotides are TGCGCCAGCAGCCCGAAACTGGGACAAGGCACAGATACGCAGTATTTT.

The rearrangement uses TRBV9 and TRBJ2-5; 9 bases agree with TRBD2. Germline assignment: CDR1 SGDLS and CDR2 YYNGEE. The CDR3 consists of 16 residues. J lost 1 base, V lost 4 bases, and 8 bases had no gene match. CDR3 protein: CASSPGAGGVQETQYF. As DNA, the CDR3 is TGTGCCAGCAGCCCAGGGGCGGGGGGGGTCCAAGAGACCCAGTACTTC.

V usage is TRBV28 and J usage is TRBJ2-7; 7 bases map to TRBD1. Trimming took 4 bases from V and 4 from J; bases not matched to a gene: 10. CDR1 MDHEN and CDR2 SYDVKM come from the germline V gene. The length of the CDR3 is 15 residues. The CDR3 spells CASSSRTGLRYEQYF. As DNA, the CDR3 is TGTGCCAGCAGTTCTCGGACAGGTTTAAGGTACGAGCAGTACTTC. The whole variable domain, remainder taken from reference TRBV28 and TRBJ2-7, is DVKVTQSSRYLVKRTGEKVFLECVQDMDHENMFWYRQDPGLGLRLIYFSYDVKMKEKGDIPEGYSVSREKKERFSLILESASTNQTSMYLCASSSRTGLRYEQYFGPGTRLTVT.

The chain joins TRBV27 to TRBJ2-5, with 11 bases lining up with TRBD1. The CDR3 runs to 14 residues. V shed 6 bases, J shed 4 bases, and the junction held 4 bases outside the gene matches. Germline CDR1 is MNHEY and CDR2 is SMNVEV (reference sequence). CDR3 in DNA: TGTGCCAGCAGCGGACAGGGGGCAGGAGAGACCCAGTACTTC. The encoded protein is CASSGQGAGETQYF.

This clone was observed once. The chain has TRBV5-8 and TRBJ2-1; the D is unclear. The V and J ends lost 0 bases and 8 bases respectively, with 9 bases between them. Germline CDR1 is SGHTS and CDR2 is YDEGEE. This CDR3 has 13 residues. The CDR3 loop reads CASSLVPRDEQFF. CDR3 in DNA: TGTGCCAGCAGCTTGGTTCCCCGCGATGAGCAGTTCTTC.

The V call is TRBV7-8, the J call TRBJ2-1; TRBD2 agrees at 10 bases. V lost 6 bases, J lost 4 bases, and 6 bases stayed unmatched. The CDR3 spans 15 residues. Germline V gene lookup returns CDR1 SGHVS and CDR2 FQNEAQ. Written as DNA, the CDR3 is TGTGCCAGCAGACCTATAGCGGGGGGATACAATGAGCAGTTCTTC. Amino acids: CASRPIAGGYNEQFF.

V usage is TRBV27 and J usage is TRBJ1-1, with 9 positions matching TRBD1. The germline V gene encodes CDR1 MNHEY and CDR2 SMNVEV (reference sequence). J was trimmed by 3 bases and V by 6 bases; bases with no gene match: 2. The CDR3 is 13 residues long. The CDR3 spells CASRRQGDTEAFF. CDR3 DNA sequence: TGTGCCAGCAGAAGACAGGGGGACACTGAAGCTTTCTTT.

The rearrangement uses TRBV7-9 and TRBJ2-1, with 9 bases matching TRBD2. From germline, CDR1 is SEHNR and CDR2 FQNEAQ (reference sequence). The CDR3 loop spans 14 amino acids. With V trimmed by 4 bases and J by 8 bases, 6 bases remained unmatched. The CDR3 nucleotides read TGTGCCAGCAGCTCGCGGGGGGGCGACTATGAGCAGTTCTTC. This gives the protein CASSSRGGDYEQFF.

The chain joins TRBV7-6 to TRBJ1-1, with 9 bases lining up with TRBD1. Germline V gene data show CDR1 as SGHVS and CDR2 as FNYEAQ. The CDR3 loop spans 13 amino acids. J gave up 4 bases and V 5 bases, and 2 bases lay outside the gene matches. The CDR3 is CASSDRGSTEAFF. The CDR3 nucleotides read TGTGCCAGCAGCGACAGGGGGTCCACTGAAGCTTTCTTT.

The V call is TRBV6-5, the J call TRBJ2-3; weak D call: TRBD2 (6 bases). With 5 bases removed from V and 2 bases from J, the gap between germline ends came to 14 bases. This CDR3 is 15 amino acids long. The V gene's germline CDR1 is MNHEY and CDR2 SVGAGI. The chain's CDR3 is CASSVQGLVTDTQYF. Here the CDR3 DNA reads TGTGCCAGCAGTGTCCAGGGACTCGTCACAGATACGCAGTATTTT.

This chain joins TRBV19 and TRBJ2-3, with D uncertain. The V gene lost 6 bases and the J gene lost 0 bases, with 13 bases spanning the gap. CDR3 size: 15 residues. Germline V gene data show CDR1 as LNHDA and CDR2 as SQIVND (reference sequence). CDR3 sequence reads: CASSQVTTSTDTQYF. CDR3 DNA sequence: TGTGCCAGTAGCCAAGTCACGACAAGCACAGATACGCAGTATTTT.

This clone was recorded once. The chain recombines TRBV2 with TRBJ2-7; 12 nucleotides line up with TRBD2. With 9 bases clipped from V and 2 bases from J, the junction kept 8 bases outside the gene matches. Germline CDR1 reads SNHLY; CDR2 reads FYNNEI. CDR3 length: 15 residues. The CDR3 region is CARQLAGGSTYEQYF. In DNA, the CDR3 is TGTGCCAGACAACTAGCGGGGGGTTCTACCTACGAGCAGTACTTC. The full variable domain, its missing parts supplied by reference TRBV2 and TRBJ2-7, is EPEVTQTPSHQVTQMGQEVILRCVPISNHLYFYWYRQILGQKVEFLVSFYNNEISEKSEIFDDQFSVERPDGSNFTLKIRSTKLEDSAMYFCARQLAGGSTYEQYFGPGTRLTVT.